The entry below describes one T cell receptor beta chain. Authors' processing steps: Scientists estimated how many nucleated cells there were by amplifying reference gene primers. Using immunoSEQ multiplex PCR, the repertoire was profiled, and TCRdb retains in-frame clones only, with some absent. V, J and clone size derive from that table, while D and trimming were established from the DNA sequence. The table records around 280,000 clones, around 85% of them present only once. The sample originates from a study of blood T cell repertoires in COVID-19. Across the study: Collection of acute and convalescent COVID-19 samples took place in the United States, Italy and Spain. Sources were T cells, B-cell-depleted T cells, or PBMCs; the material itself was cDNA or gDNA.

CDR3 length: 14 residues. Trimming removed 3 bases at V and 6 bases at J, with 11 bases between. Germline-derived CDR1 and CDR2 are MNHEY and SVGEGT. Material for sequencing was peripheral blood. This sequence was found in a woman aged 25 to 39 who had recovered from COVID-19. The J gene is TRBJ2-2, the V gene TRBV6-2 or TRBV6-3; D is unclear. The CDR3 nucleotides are TGTGCCAGCAGTTATGGGCTGGAAGCCGGGGAGCTGTTTTTT. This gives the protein CASSYGLEAGELFF.